A single T cell receptor beta chain is shown here with its context. The antigen is not known. Other DNA sequences in this sample translate to the same CDR3. The sample originates from a study of shared clonotypes between healthy human individuals. Study summary: Every donor yielded three CD4 naive, three CD4 memory, two CD8 naive and one CD8 memory plate.

Naive CD8 cells comprised CD45RO-negative, CCR7-positively selected cells, excluding terminally differentiated effector memory CD45RA+ cells. Original processing notes: Junction-only immunoSEQ sequences carried no quality scores, so filtering differed. Using immunoSEQ multiplex PCR, the repertoire was profiled, and TCRdb retains in-frame clones only, with some absent. Clonal size and the V and J genes are those of that table, whereas D and trimming came from the DNA. The sample records about 1,800,000 clones, less than 95% being singletons. General study points: The donor pool, a small one, limited the genetic and exposure-history diversity represented.

Germline V CDR1 and CDR2: MNHEY, SMNVEV (reference sequence). Trimming removed 1 base from V and 1 base from J, with 4 bases in between. This CDR3 region has 14 residues. The sequence was collected from a young man in good health. The V gene is TRBV27, the J gene TRBJ2-2; D gene uncertain. The specimen sequenced was naive CD8+ T cells sorted from blood. The CDR3 DNA reads TGTGCCAGCAGTTTATGGGTGAACACCGGGGAGCTGTTTTTT. Amino acids: CASSLWVNTGELFF.